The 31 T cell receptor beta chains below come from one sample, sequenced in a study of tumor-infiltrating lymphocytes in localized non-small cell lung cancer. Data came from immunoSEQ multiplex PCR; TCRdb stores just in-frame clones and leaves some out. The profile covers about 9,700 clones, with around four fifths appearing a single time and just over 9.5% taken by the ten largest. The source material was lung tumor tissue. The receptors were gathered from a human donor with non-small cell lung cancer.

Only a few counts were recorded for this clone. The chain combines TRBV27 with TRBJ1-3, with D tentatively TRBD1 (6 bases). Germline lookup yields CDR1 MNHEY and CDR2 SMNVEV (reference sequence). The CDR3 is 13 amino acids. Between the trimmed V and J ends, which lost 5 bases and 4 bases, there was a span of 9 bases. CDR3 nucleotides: TGTGCCAGCAGTAGGGGGATCGGAAACACCATATATTTT. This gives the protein CASSRGIGNTIYF.

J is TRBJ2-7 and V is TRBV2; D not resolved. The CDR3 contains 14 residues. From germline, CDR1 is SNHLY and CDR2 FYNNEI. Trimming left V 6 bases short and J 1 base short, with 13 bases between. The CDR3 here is CASRRLDGSYEQYF. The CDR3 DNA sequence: TGTGCCAGCAGACGTTTAGACGGATCCTACGAGCAGTACTTC. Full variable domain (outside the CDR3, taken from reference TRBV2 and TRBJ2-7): EPEVTQTPSHQVTQMGQEVILRCVPISNHLYFYWYRQILGQKVEFLVSFYNNEISEKSEIFDDQFSVERPDGSNFTLKIRSTKLEDSAMYFCASRRLDGSYEQYFGPGTRLTVT.

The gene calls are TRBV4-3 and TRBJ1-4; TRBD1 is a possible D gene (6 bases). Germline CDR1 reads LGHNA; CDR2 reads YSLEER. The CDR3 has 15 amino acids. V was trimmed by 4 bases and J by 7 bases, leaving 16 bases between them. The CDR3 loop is CASSLEGSGAEKLFF. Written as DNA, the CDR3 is TGCGCCAGCAGCCTAGAAGGGTCAGGGGCTGAAAAACTGTTTTTT.

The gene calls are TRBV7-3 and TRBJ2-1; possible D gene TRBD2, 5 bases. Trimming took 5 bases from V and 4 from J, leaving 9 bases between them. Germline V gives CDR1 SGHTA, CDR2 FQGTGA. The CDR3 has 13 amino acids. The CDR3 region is CASSRGPYNEQFF. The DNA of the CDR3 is TGTGCCAGCAGCCGGGGTCCTTACAATGAGCAGTTCTTC.

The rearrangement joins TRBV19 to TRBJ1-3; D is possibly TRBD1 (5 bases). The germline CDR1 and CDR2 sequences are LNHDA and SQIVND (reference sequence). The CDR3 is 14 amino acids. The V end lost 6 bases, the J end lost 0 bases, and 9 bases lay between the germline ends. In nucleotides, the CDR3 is TGTGCCAGTAGAAAGGGGACCTCTGGAAACACCATATATTTT. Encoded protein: CASRKGTSGNTIYF. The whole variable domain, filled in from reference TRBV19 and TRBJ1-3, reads DGGITQSPKYLFRKEGQNVTLSCEQNLNHDAMYWYRQDPGQGLRLIYYSQIVNDFQKGDIAEGYSVSREKKESFPLTVTSAQKNPTAFYLCASRKGTSGNTIYFGEGSWLTVV.

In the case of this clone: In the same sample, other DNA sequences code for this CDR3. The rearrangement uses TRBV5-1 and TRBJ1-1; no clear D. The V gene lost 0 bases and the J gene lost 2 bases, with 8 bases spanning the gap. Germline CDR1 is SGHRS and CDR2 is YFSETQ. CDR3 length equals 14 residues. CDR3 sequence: CASSLGSGNTEAFF. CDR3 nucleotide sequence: TGCGCCAGCAGCTTGGGTTCGGGAAACACTGAAGCTTTCTTT.

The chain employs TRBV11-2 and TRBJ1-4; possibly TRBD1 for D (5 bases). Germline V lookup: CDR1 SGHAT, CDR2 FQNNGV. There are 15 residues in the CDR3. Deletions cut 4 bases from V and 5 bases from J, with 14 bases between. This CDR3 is CASSSWGTGNEKLFF. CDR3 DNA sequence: TGTGCCAGCAGCTCTTGGGGGACGGGCAATGAAAAACTGTTTTTT.

The CDR3 loop is CASRRDRGRDTQYF. The DNA of the CDR3 is TGTGCCAGCAGAAGGGACAGGGGGAGGGATACGCAGTATTTT. V and J are TRBV5-4 and TRBJ2-3; 11 nucleotides align to TRBD1. The CDR3 contains 14 residues. V lost 5 bases and J lost 6; bases outside the gene matches: 5. Per the germline V gene, CDR1 is SGHNT and CDR2 is YYREEE (reference sequence).

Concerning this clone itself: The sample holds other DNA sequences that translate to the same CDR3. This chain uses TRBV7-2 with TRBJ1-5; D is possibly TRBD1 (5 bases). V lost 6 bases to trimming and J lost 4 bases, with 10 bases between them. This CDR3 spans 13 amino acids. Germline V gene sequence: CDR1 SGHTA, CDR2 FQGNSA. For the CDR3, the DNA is TGTGCCAGCAGGGCAGGGCTGAATCAGCCCCAGCATTTT. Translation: CASRAGLNQPQHF.

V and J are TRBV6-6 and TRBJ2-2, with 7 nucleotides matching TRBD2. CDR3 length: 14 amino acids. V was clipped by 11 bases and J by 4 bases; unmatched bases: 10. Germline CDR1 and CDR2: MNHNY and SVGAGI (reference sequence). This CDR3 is CAHLGGFGTGELFF. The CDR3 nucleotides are TGTGCCCATCTGGGAGGGTTCGGCACCGGGGAGCTGTTTTTT.

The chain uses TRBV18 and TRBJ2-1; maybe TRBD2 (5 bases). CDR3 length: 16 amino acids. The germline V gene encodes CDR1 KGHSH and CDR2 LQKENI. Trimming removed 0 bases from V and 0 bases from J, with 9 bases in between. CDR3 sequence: CASSPPTRDSYNEQFF. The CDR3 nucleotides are TGTGCCAGCTCACCACCAACGAGGGACTCCTACAATGAGCAGTTCTTC.

CDR3 amino acids: CASSPQDYGYTF. CDR3 coding DNA: TGTGCCAGCAGCCCACAAGACTATGGCTACACCTTC. The V and J genes are TRBV6-1 and TRBJ1-2; D gene ambiguous. The CDR3 contains 12 residues. Per germline, CDR1 MNHNS and CDR2 SASEGT. V lost 6 bases and J 3 bases, leaving 8 bases between the germline ends.

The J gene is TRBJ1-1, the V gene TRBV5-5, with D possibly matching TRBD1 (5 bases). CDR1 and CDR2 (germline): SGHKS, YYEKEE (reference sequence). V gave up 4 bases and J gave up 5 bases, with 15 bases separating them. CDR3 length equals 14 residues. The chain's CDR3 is CASSRGLGGTEAFF. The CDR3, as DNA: TGTGCCAGCAGCCGGGGACTAGGTGGGACTGAAGCTTTCTTT.

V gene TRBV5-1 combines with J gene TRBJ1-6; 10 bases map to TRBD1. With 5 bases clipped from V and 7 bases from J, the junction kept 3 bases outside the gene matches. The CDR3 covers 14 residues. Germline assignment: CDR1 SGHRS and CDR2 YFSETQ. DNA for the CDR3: TGCGCCAGCAGTGCGGGACAGGGGAATTCACCCCTCCACTTT. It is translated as CASSAGQGNSPLHF.

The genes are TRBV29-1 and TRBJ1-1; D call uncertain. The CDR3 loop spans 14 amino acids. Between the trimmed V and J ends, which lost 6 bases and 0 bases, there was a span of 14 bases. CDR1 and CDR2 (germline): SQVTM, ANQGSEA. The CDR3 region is CSVALTGMNTEAFF. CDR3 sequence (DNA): TGCAGCGTAGCCCTGACGGGCATGAACACTGAAGCTTTCTTT.

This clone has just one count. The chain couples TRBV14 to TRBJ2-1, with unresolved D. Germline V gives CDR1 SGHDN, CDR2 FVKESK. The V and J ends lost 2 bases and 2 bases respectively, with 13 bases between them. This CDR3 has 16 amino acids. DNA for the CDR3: TGTGCCAGCAGCCAACCTCCTGTACCCCCCTACAATGAGCAGTTCTTC. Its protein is CASSQPPVPPYNEQFF.

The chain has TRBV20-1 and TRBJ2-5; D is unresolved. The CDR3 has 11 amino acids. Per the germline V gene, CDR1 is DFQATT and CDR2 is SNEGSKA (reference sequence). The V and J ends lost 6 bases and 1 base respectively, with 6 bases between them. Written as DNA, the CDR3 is TGCAGTGCCGAGATCCAAGAGACCCAGTACTTC. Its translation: CSAEIQETQYF.

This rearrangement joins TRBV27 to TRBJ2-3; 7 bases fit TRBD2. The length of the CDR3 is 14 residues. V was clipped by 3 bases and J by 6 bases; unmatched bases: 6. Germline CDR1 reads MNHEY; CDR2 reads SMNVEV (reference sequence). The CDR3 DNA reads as TGTGCCAGCAGTTTGGGAGGGGTAAGGGATACGCAGTATTTT. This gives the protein CASSLGGVRDTQYF.

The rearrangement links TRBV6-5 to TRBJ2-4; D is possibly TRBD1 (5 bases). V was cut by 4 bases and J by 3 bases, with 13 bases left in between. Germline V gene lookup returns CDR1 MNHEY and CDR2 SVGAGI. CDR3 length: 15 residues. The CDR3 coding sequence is TGTGCCAGCAGTTTCCGACAGCACTACAAAAACATTCAGTACTTC. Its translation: CASSFRQHYKNIQYF.

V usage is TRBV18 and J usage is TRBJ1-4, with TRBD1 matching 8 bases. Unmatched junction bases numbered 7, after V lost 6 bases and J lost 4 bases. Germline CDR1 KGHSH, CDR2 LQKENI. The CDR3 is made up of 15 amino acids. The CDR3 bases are TGTGCCAGCTCTCTTGGGACAGGCCTTAATGAAAAACTGTTTTTT. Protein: CASSLGTGLNEKLFF.

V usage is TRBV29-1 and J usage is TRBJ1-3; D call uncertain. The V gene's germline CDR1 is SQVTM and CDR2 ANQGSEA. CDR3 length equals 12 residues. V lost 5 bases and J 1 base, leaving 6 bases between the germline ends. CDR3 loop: CSVQVSGNTIYF. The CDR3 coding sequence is TGCAGCGTTCAGGTTTCTGGAAACACCATATATTTT.

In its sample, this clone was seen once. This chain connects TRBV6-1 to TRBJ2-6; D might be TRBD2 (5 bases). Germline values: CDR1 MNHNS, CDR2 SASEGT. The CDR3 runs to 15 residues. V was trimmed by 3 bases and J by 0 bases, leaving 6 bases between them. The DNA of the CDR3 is TGTGCCAGCAGTGAGAGGGTCTCTGGGGCCAACGTCCTGACTTTC. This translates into CASSERVSGANVLTF.

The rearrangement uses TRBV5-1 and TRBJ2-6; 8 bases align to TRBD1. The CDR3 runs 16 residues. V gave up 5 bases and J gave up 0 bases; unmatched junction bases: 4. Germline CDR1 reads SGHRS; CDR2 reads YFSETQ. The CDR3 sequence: CASRGQELSGANVLTF. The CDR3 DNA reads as TGCGCCAGCAGGGGACAGGAGCTCTCTGGGGCCAACGTCCTGACTTTC.

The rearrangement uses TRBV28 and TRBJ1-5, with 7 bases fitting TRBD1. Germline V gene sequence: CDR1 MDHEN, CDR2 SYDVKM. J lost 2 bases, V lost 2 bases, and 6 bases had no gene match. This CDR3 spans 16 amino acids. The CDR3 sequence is CASSLETGSGNQPQHF. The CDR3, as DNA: TGTGCCAGCAGTTTAGAGACAGGGAGTGGCAATCAGCCCCAGCATTTT.

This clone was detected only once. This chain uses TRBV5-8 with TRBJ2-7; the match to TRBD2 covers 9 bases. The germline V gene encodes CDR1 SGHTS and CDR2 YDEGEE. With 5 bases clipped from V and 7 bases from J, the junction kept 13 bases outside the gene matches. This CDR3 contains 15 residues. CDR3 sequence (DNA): TGTGCCAGCAGTCATAGAGGGGCGGGAGGGCAGGAGCAGTACTTC. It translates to CASSHRGAGGQEQYF.

The CDR3 spells CASSQDRDSYEQYF. The DNA of the CDR3 is TGTGCCAGTAGCCAAGATAGGGACTCCTACGAGCAGTACTTC. The rearrangement uses TRBV19 and TRBJ2-7, with D unresolved. With 6 bases removed from V and 0 bases from J, the gap between germline ends came to 12 bases. The CDR3 runs to 14 residues. Per the germline V gene, CDR1 is LNHDA and CDR2 is SQIVND (reference sequence).

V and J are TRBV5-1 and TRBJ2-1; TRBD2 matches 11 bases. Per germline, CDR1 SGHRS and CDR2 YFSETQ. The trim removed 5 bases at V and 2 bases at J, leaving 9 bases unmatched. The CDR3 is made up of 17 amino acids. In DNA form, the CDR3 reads TGCGCCAGCAGTAGCGGGAGGGCGGGGAGCACCTACAATGAGCAGTTCTTC. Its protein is CASSSGRAGSTYNEQFF. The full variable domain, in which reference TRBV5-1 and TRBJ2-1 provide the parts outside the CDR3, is KAGVTQTPRYLIKTRGQQVTLSCSPISGHRSVSWYQQTPGQGLQFLFEYFSETQRNKGNFPGRFSGRQFSNSRSEMNVSTLELGDSALYLCASSSGRAGSTYNEQFFGPGTRLTVL.

CDR3 nucleotide sequence: TGCGCCAGCAGCTTTCTAGAGAACACTGAAGCTTTCTTT. This encodes CASSFLENTEAFF. V is TRBV5-1 and J is TRBJ1-1; D ambiguous. With 2 bases removed from V and 1 base from J, the gap between germline ends came to 6 bases. There are 13 residues in the CDR3. CDR1 is SGHRS, CDR2 YFSETQ, per germline.

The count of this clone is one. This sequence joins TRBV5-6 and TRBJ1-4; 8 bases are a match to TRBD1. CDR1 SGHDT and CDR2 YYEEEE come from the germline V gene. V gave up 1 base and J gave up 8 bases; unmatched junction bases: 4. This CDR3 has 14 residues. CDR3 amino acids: CASSLTGGTEKLFF. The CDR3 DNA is TGTGCCAGCAGCTTGACAGGGGGTACAGAAAAACTGTTTTTT.

Written as DNA, the CDR3 is TGTGCCAGCATCCCAGGACTGAGCAATCAGCCCCAGCATTTT. Translated, it gives CASIPGLSNQPQHF. J is TRBJ1-5 and V is TRBV5-8; D ambiguous. The ends were cut back, 6 bases at V and 1 base at J, with 11 bases in the middle. Germline CDR1 SGHTS, CDR2 YDEGEE. CDR3 size: 14 residues.

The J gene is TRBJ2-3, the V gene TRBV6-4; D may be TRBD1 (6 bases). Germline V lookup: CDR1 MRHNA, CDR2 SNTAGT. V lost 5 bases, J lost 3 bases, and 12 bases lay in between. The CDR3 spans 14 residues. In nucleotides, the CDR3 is TGTGCCAGCAGTCTGGGGGCTTTGACAGATACGCAGTATTTT. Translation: CASSLGALTDTQYF.